The present entry profiles one T cell receptor beta chain with its context. The sample is drawn from a study of blood T cell repertoires in COVID-19. On the study more broadly: COVID-19 samples from acute and convalescent phases originated in the United States, Italy and Spain. PBMCs, B-cell-depleted T cells, or T cells provided the cDNA or gDNA that made up the material.

The germline CDR1 and CDR2 sequences are LGHNA and YNFKEQ. CDR3 length: 17 residues. V lost 0 bases and J 4 bases, leaving 18 bases between the germline ends. How the authors handled the data: Reference gene primer amplification gave estimated nucleated cell counts. Only in-frame clones appear in the TCRdb table, and some are missing; sequencing was by immunoSEQ multiplex PCR. The V and J calls and clone size are taken from that table; D and trimming were inferred from the DNA. The sample carries 100,000 to 150,000 clones, 65% to 90% recorded once. V and J are TRBV4-2 and TRBJ2-5, with D perhaps TRBD1 (5 bases). The sequenced material came from peripheral blood. The clonotype comes from a man older than 75 with active or convalescent COVID-19. CDR3 coding DNA: TGTGCCAGCAGCCAAGAATGGGGCGGCGGTCAAGCAGAGACCCAGTACTTC. Protein product: CASSQEWGGGQAETQYF.